This T cell receptor (beta chain) came from a study of blood T cell repertoires in COVID-19. Study-wide background: Whether acute or convalescent, the COVID-19 samples came from the United States, Italy and Spain. In each case, the material was cDNA or gDNA derived from T cells, B-cell-depleted T cells, or PBMCs.

The V and J ends lost 5 bases and 5 bases respectively, with 7 bases between them. Looked up from germline, CDR1 is LNHDA and CDR2 is SQIVND (reference sequence). The CDR3 runs 12 residues. Here immunoSEQ multiplex PCR was the method, and the copy in TCRdb shows in-frame clones only, minus some. Of 200,000 to 300,000 clones in the sample, roughly 83% were seen once. Sequencing input: peripheral blood. The receptor was derived from a man older than 75 with acute or convalescent COVID-19. This chain joins TRBV19 and TRBJ1-5; D gene unclear. The CDR3 loop is CASSLPDQPQHF. CDR3 nucleotides: TGTGCCAGTAGTCTCCCAGATCAGCCCCAGCATTTT.